This passage covers 30 T cell receptor beta chains from one sample sequenced in a study of control samples from healthy donors and cancer patients. Using immunoSEQ multiplex PCR, the repertoire was profiled, and TCRdb retains in-frame clones only, with some absent. The data contain 50,000 or so clones, roughly 92% of them singletons. Specimen: PBMCs. All receptors come from a woman in her forties or fifties with head and neck cancer.

J is TRBJ1-6 and V is TRBV30; D gene ambiguous. Trimming took off 0 bases at V and 7 bases at J, with 10 bases between the two ends. This CDR3 is 14 amino acids long. The germline gives CDR1 GTSNPN, CDR2 SVGIG (reference sequence). The DNA for the CDR3 is TGTGCCTGGAGTGTTAGGGTCGGAAATTCACCCCTCCACTTT. The encoded protein is CAWSVRVGNSPLHF. Using reference TRBV30 and TRBJ1-6 for the parts outside the CDR3, the full variable domain is SQTIHQWPATLVQPVGSPLSLECTVEGTSNPNLYWYRQAAGRGLQLLFYSVGIGQISSEVPQNLSASRPQDRQFILSSKKLLLSDSGFYLCAWSVRVGNSPLHFGNGTRLTVT.

The chain links TRBV20-1 to TRBJ2-5, with 8 bases that match TRBD2. CDR3 length: 15 residues. Germline assignment: CDR1 DFQATT and CDR2 SNEGSKA (reference sequence). Germline trimming cut 3 bases from V and 4 bases from J; bases unmatched to any gene: 10. In DNA form, the CDR3 reads TGCAGTGCTAGTCCCCTGACTAGCGCGGGAGAGACCCAGTACTTC. This encodes CSASPLTSAGETQYF.

This clone was counted only a few times. The rearrangement links TRBV6-2 or TRBV6-3 to TRBJ2-7, with TRBD1 matching 7 bases. From germline, CDR1 is MNHEY and CDR2 SVGEGT. The ends lost 2 bases at V and 7 bases at J; junction bases unmatched: 8. The CDR3 is made up of 14 amino acids. The CDR3 is CASSYGSGGREQYF. The DNA for the CDR3 is TGTGCCAGCAGTTACGGGTCAGGGGGAAGAGAGCAGTACTTC.

This rearrangement joins TRBV6-5 to TRBJ1-5; D gene uncertain. With 5 bases removed from V and 7 bases from J, the gap between germline ends came to 12 bases. Per germline, CDR1 MNHEY and CDR2 SVGAGI. The CDR3 length is 13 residues. The CDR3 spells CASSTEAGQPQHF. DNA of the CDR3: TGTGCCAGCAGTACAGAGGCCGGACAGCCCCAGCATTTT.

The CDR3 sequence: CASSLVSGGDTF. DNA for the CDR3: TGCGCCAGCAGCTTGGTGTCCGGGGGTGACACCTTC. The chain recombines TRBV5-1 with TRBJ1-2, with D possibly TRBD1 on 5 matching bases. The V gene's germline CDR1 is SGHRS and CDR2 YFSETQ. The CDR3 has 12 amino acids. V shed 0 bases and J shed 12 bases, with 12 bases lying between them. The whole variable domain, filled in from reference TRBV5-1 and TRBJ1-2, reads KAGVTQTPRYLIKTRGQQVTLSCSPISGHRSVSWYQQTPGQGLQFLFEYFSETQRNKGNFPGRFSGRQFSNSRSEMNVSTLELGDSALYLCASSLVSGGDTFGSGTRLTVV.

CDR3 sequence reads: CASSLGTSGRAGYNEQFF. The CDR3 DNA follows: TGTGCCAGCAGCTTGGGGACTAGCGGGAGGGCTGGATACAATGAGCAGTTCTTC. The V gene is TRBV5-4, the J gene TRBJ2-1, with 15 bases aligning to TRBD2. The germline V gene encodes CDR1 SGHNT and CDR2 YYREEE (reference sequence). This CDR3 spans 18 amino acids. The ends lost 0 bases at V and 4 bases at J; junction bases unmatched: 5. Full variable domain (missing parts from reference TRBV5-4 and TRBJ2-1): ETGVTQSPTHLIKTRGQQVTLRCSSQSGHNTVSWYQQALGQGPQFIFQYYREEENGRGNFPPRFSGLQFPNYSSELNVNALELDDSALYLCASSLGTSGRAGYNEQFFGPGTRLTVL.

The chain couples TRBV7-3 to TRBJ2-5, with no clear D. V lost 0 bases, J lost 0 bases, and 11 bases lay in between. CDR3 length equals 16 residues. From germline, CDR1 is SGHTA and CDR2 FQGTGA. The CDR3 coding sequence is TGTGCCAGCAGCTTAACTGGGCGAAGGGACCAAGAGACCCAGTACTTC. It encodes CASSLTGRRDQETQYF.

The chain links TRBV9 to TRBJ2-5; D unresolved. Germline V CDR1 and CDR2: SGDLS, YYNGEE. The CDR3 extends over 15 amino acids. V was cut by 3 bases and J by 2 bases, with 14 bases left in between. The CDR3 reads CASSAPGRKQETQYF. Here the CDR3 DNA reads TGTGCCAGCAGCGCCCCCGGACGGAAACAAGAGACCCAGTACTTC.

V is TRBV5-1 and J is TRBJ1-2; 7 bases line up with TRBD1. Germline V CDR1 and CDR2: SGHRS, YFSETQ. There are 15 residues in the CDR3. The V gene end was trimmed by 4 bases and the J gene end by 4 bases; junction bases not matched to a gene: 10. In DNA form, the CDR3 reads TGCGCCAGCAGCCGGAGGACAGGCCTGGGCTATGGCTACACCTTC. Translating gives CASSRRTGLGYGYTF.

The sample holds a few counts of this clone. The chain couples TRBV29-1 to TRBJ2-4; 8 nucleotides align to TRBD2. Germline V gene sequence: CDR1 SQVTM, CDR2 ANQGSEA. This CDR3 has 15 residues. The trim removed 4 bases at V and 7 bases at J, leaving 12 bases unmatched. The DNA for the CDR3 is TGCAGCGTTGTATCGAGCGGGAGCTGGCGGAACATTCAGTACTTC. It translates to CSVVSSGSWRNIQYF.

As DNA, the CDR3 is TGTGCCACCAGCAGAGGAGGGGGCGCAGGAAAAGCTTTCTTT. Its translation: CATSRGGGAGKAFF. V usage is TRBV15 and J usage is TRBJ1-1, with 7 positions matching TRBD1. CDR3 size: 14 residues. V lost 1 base to trimming and J lost 9 bases; unmatched junction nucleotides: 8. CDR1 is LNHNV and CDR2 is YYDKDF in the germline V gene (reference sequence).

This clone is a singleton in its sample. The chain links TRBV9 to TRBJ2-3; TRBD2 matches at 7 bases. V lost 0 bases, J lost 3 bases, and 7 bases stayed unmatched. The germline V gene has CDR1 SGDLS and CDR2 YYNGEE. The CDR3 totals 16 residues. The DNA of the CDR3 is TGTGCCAGCAGCGTAGCTGGCGGACTAGGGACAGATACGCAGTATTTT. The encoded protein is CASSVAGGLGTDTQYF.

The gene calls are TRBV9 and TRBJ2-6; the D gene is possibly TRBD1 (6 bases). The CDR3 contains 15 residues. The V end lost 6 bases, the J end lost 0 bases, and 10 bases lay between the germline ends. From germline, CDR1 is SGDLS and CDR2 YYNGEE. CDR3 amino acids: CASKTGNSGANVLTF. The CDR3 DNA sequence: TGTGCCAGCAAAACAGGGAACTCTGGGGCCAACGTCCTGACTTTC.

The rearrangement joins TRBV6-5 to TRBJ2-3, with D possibly TRBD2 on 6 matching bases. The CDR3 is 15 amino acids. Trimming took 2 bases from V and 2 from J, leaving 11 bases between them. The germline V gene has CDR1 MNHEY and CDR2 SVGAGI. CDR3 bases: TGTGCCAGCAGTTACGATAGCGGATACACAGATACGCAGTATTTT. This translates into CASSYDSGYTDTQYF.

The chain joins TRBV29-1 to TRBJ1-1; D is perhaps TRBD1 (5 bases). V was cut by 6 bases and J by 7 bases, with 12 bases left in between. Germline CDR1 is SQVTM and CDR2 is ANQGSEA. CDR3 length: 11 residues. DNA for the CDR3: TGCAGCGTCGCGGGGGGGGGTGAAGCTTTCTTT. Translation gives CSVAGGGEAFF.

This clone was seen only a few times. The V call is TRBV24-1, the J call TRBJ2-1, with D perhaps matching TRBD2 (5 bases). This CDR3 is built from 15 residues. With 5 bases removed from V and 6 bases from J, the gap between germline ends came to 16 bases. Germline assignment: CDR1 KGHDR and CDR2 SFDVKD. The CDR3 here is CATSVPGSVINEQFF. The CDR3 bases are TGTGCCACCAGTGTACCGGGAAGCGTAATCAATGAGCAGTTCTTC.

The chain joins TRBV29-1 to TRBJ2-3; 8 bases agree with TRBD2. The length of the CDR3 is 13 residues. Trimming took 0 bases from V and 12 from J; bases not matched to a gene: 8. CDR1 is SQVTM, CDR2 ANQGSEA, per germline. This CDR3 is CSVEESGGLLQYF. In DNA form, the CDR3 reads TGCAGCGTTGAAGAGAGCGGGGGCCTCTTACAGTATTTT.

The chain combines TRBV11-2 with TRBJ2-5, with 7 bases aligning to TRBD2. The CDR3 sequence is 15 residues long. J gave up 5 bases and V 1 base, and 7 bases lay outside the gene matches. Germline CDR1 and CDR2: SGHAT and FQNNGV. CDR3 in DNA: TGTGCCAGCAGCTTAGGGGGGGGAGAGGGGGAGACCCAGTACTTC. Translating gives CASSLGGGEGETQYF.

The sample holds one count of this clone. The chain links TRBV11-3 to TRBJ1-1; possible D gene TRBD1, 5 bases. Looked up from germline, CDR1 is SGHNT and CDR2 is YENEEA. Trimming removed 4 bases at V and 1 base at J, with 13 bases between. CDR3 length equals 15 residues. The CDR3 sequence is CASSYSGTANTEAFF. CDR3 DNA: TGTGCCAGCAGCTACTCCGGGACGGCGAACACTGAAGCTTTCTTT.

The chain joins TRBV24-1 to TRBJ2-1; D is unresolved. V lost 2 bases and J 5 bases, leaving 3 bases between the germline ends. Germline CDR1 reads KGHDR; CDR2 reads SFDVKD. This CDR3 is built from 12 residues. The CDR3 region is CATSDYDNEQFF. CDR3 bases: TGTGCCACCAGTGATTATGACAATGAGCAGTTCTTC.

The chain joins TRBV2 to TRBJ1-6; D uncertain. Germline V lookup: CDR1 SNHLY, CDR2 FYNNEI. With 10 bases removed from V and 10 bases from J, the gap between germline ends came to 17 bases. This CDR3 has 13 amino acids. CDR3 bases: TGTGCCACCACGCCCGTTTTGCGGTCACCCCTCCACTTT. This codes for CATTPVLRSPLHF. The full variable domain, in which reference TRBV2 and TRBJ1-6 provide the parts outside the CDR3, is EPEVTQTPSHQVTQMGQEVILRCVPISNHLYFYWYRQILGQKVEFLVSFYNNEISEKSEIFDDQFSVERPDGSNFTLKIRSTKLEDSAMYFCATTPVLRSPLHFGNGTRLTVT.

This clone was observed a single time. The V gene is TRBV27, the J gene TRBJ1-1; D is uncertain. Germline V gene sequence: CDR1 MNHEY, CDR2 SMNVEV (reference sequence). V shed 5 bases and J shed 4 bases, with 14 bases lying between them. CDR3 length equals 14 residues. DNA for the CDR3: TGTGCCAGCAGTCCGGTGACCCCCCGCACTGAAGCTTTCTTT. This encodes CASSPVTPRTEAFF.

The chain employs TRBV6-4 and TRBJ1-5; TRBD1 matches 12 bases. Looked up from germline, CDR1 is MRHNA and CDR2 is SNTAGT. The CDR3 covers 18 residues. J was trimmed by 2 bases and V by 8 bases; bases with no gene match: 13. The CDR3 here is CASGAGTGGLLGNQPQHF. In DNA form, the CDR3 reads TGTGCCAGCGGGGCGGGGACAGGGGGCTTATTGGGCAATCAGCCCCAGCATTTT.

In its sample, this clone was seen a few times. The genes are TRBV6-5 and TRBJ1-2; TRBD1 might be the D (6 bases). Trimming stripped 7 bases from V and 3 bases from J, with 15 bases between. Germline V lookup: CDR1 MNHEY, CDR2 SVGAGI. This CDR3 region has 14 residues. The CDR3 sequence is CASTQDRRYYGYTF. The CDR3 region has the DNA TGTGCCAGCACCCAAGACAGGAGATACTATGGCTACACCTTC.

The chain recombines TRBV7-2 with TRBJ2-2; D call uncertain. The CDR3 contains 14 residues. V lost 5 bases and J lost 1, with 8 bases in between. The germline gives CDR1 SGHTA, CDR2 FQGNSA. The DNA of the CDR3 is TGTGCCAGCAGCCTCCCGATGAACACCGGGGAGCTGTTTTTT. It is translated as CASSLPMNTGELFF.

The chain carries TRBV6-2 or TRBV6-3 and TRBJ2-7; the D gene is possibly TRBD2 (6 bases). The germline V and J ends were trimmed by 0 bases and 2 bases, with 17 bases remaining between them. CDR1 MNHEY and CDR2 SVGEGT come from the germline V gene. This CDR3 is 17 amino acids long. CDR3 sequence (DNA): TGTGCCAGCAGTTACTCTTCTTGGCAGACTAGTACCTACGAGCAGTACTTC. Its protein product is CASSYSSWQTSTYEQYF.

The V call is TRBV23-1, the J call TRBJ1-5, with 7 bases lining up with TRBD1. TRBV23-1 is known as an ORF, though its function is uncertain. The CDR3 is made up of 14 amino acids. Trimming cost V 8 bases and J 0 bases; bases outside gene matches: 4. CDR3 DNA sequence: TGCGCCAGCCCGGGACAGCTTAGCAATCAGCCCCAGCATTTT. This gives the protein CASPGQLSNQPQHF.

For the CDR3, the DNA is TGTGCCAGCAGTTACGGGTCGAACACTGAAGCTTTCTTT. This encodes CASSYGSNTEAFF. The chain combines TRBV6-5 with TRBJ1-1; D is ambiguous. The CDR3 contains 13 residues. CDR1 and CDR2 from the germline V gene are MNHEY and SVGAGI. Trimming pared 2 bases from V and 1 base from J, leaving 5 bases between.

The chain links TRBV28 to TRBJ2-7; D is unresolved. The CDR3 consists of 13 residues. Germline V CDR1 and CDR2: MDHEN, SYDVKM. Trimming took 8 bases from V and 3 from J, leaving 14 bases between them. CDR3: CASGLTSHYEQYF. CDR3 coding DNA: TGTGCCAGCGGATTGACGTCCCACTACGAGCAGTACTTC.

V usage is TRBV5-1 and J usage is TRBJ2-5; a possible D gene is TRBD1 (6 bases). Trimming cost V 1 base and J 3 bases, with 10 bases left between them. The CDR3 spans 14 residues. The V gene's germline CDR1 is SGHRS and CDR2 YFSETQ. CDR3 loop: CASSLWAGEETQYF. The CDR3 bases are TGCGCCAGCAGCTTGTGGGCAGGGGAAGAGACCCAGTACTTC.